The subject of this entry is one T cell receptor beta chain. Its antigen remains unidentified. Assay: immunoSEQ multiplex PCR; the TCRdb copy retains only in-frame clones and omits some. The sample consists of roughly 2.5 million clones, around 94% of them appearing once. The sample belongs to a study of shared clonotypes between healthy human individuals. Study-level results: All-four-donor shared clonotypes had higher generation probabilities than non-shared clonotypes did. Genetic and exposure-history diversity was limited by the small donor number.

The receptor was isolated from a young man in good health. Sample: naive CD4+ T cells sorted from blood. Indicated subset: CD45RA+ positively selected.

CDR3 DNA: TGTGCCAGCAGTCCACCGACAGGGGGCAAGTCCGGGGAGCTGTTTTTT. Its translation is CASSPPTGGKSGELFF. The chain links TRBV28 to TRBJ2-2, with TRBD1 matching 10 bases. Per the germline V gene, CDR1 is MDHEN and CDR2 is SYDVKM. V shed 5 bases, J shed 6 bases, and the junction held 9 bases outside the gene matches. The CDR3 has 16 residues. The full variable domain, rest sourced from reference TRBV28 and TRBJ2-2, is DVKVTQSSRYLVKRTGEKVFLECVQDMDHENMFWYRQDPGLGLRLIYFSYDVKMKEKGDIPEGYSVSREKKERFSLILESASTNQTSMYLCASSPPTGGKSGELFFGEGSRLTVL.